This TCR beta chain was retrieved from a study of shared clonotypes between healthy human individuals. Germline assignment: CDR1 MDHEN and CDR2 SYDVKM. CDR3 size: 10 residues. The V end was cut by 6 bases, the J end by 9 bases, with 8 bases between. Sequencing was performed with immunoSEQ multiplex PCR; in TCRdb, only in-frame clones are kept and a portion is missing. The sample lists hundreds of thousands of clones, around 73% seen once, with 1.5% to 2% in the top ten. The genes are TRBV28 and TRBJ1-1; D is ambiguous. The sequence derives from a woman younger than 45 in good health. Sequencing input: memory CD4+ T cells sorted from blood. Subset described: CD45RA-negative fraction. CDR3 DNA sequence: TGTGCCAGCAGCTACCGGCAAGCTTTCTTT. It is translated as CASSYRQAFF.